What follows is one T cell receptor (beta chain) and its context. In this sample, this clonotype turned up many times. Its antigen is still unknown. No quality values exist for individual bases; no much larger clone is one base distant. The CDR3 goes from the cysteine to the phenylalanine over 14 residues. The CDR3 DNA has 42 bases and is translated from base 1. Trimming takes 5 bases from V and 4 bases from J, and the germline ends sit 11 bases apart. Based on the germline V gene, the CDR1 and CDR2 sequences are SGHTA and FQGNSA. Libraries came from 5' RACE. This sample was sequenced with an Illumina HiSeq 2500. A second PCR of about 7 to 12 cycles was run with a J-beta primer mix and a sample-barcoded 5' primer. Each TCR beta cDNA molecule received a unique molecular identifier from a template-switch 5' adaptor carrying 12 random nucleotides. Each sample yielded at least 2.5 million CDR3-containing paired-end reads. The Mint cDNA synthesis kit, primed by a TRBC-specific oligonucleotide, was used to synthesize first-strand cDNA from all RNA. Following uracil-DNA glycosylase treatment, a first 18-cycle PCR with universal primers M1SS and BC2_uni_R was performed on all cDNA. Processing in the source paper ran as follows. For normalization, 1 million high-quality reads were randomly selected from each sample, with every read carrying a distinct molecular identifier. Instead of being binned into consensus sequences, reads that shared molecular identifiers were thrown out. MiTCR, set to a Q25 quality threshold and the strictest error-elimination algorithm, was used for CDR3 identification, clonotype clustering and error correction. A nonparametric unseen species model with Euler transformation was used to estimate a lower bound on total TCR beta diversity. Using fastp trimming at Q25 and MiXCR clonotype assembly, TCRdb reanalyzed the public sequencing data and kept in-frame beta chains. One record per CDR3 amino acid sequence lists the most common genes and DNA. The V and J calls were not made by the authors but by TCRdb's processing. This sample is represented by about 670,000 distinct CDR3 sequences; around 43% of them were singletons. The ten largest clonotypes hold 25% to 35% of the sample.

This sample stems from a study of blood T cells in healthy people across ages (dated by TCRdb to the mid-2010s). Regarding the complete study: In model experiments, template switching captured about one uniquely barcoded TCR beta cDNA molecule for every two T cells. Age-related changes in TCR beta repertoire diversity were measured in the study by deep sequencing normalized with unique cDNA molecular identifiers. Donors were grouped into four age groups: young (average roughly 17 years), middle-aged (approximately 41), aged (around 60) and long-lived (around 80). To avoid experimental bias, donors of different ages were distributed randomly across sequencing lanes. Two additional independent replicas of 1 million unique cDNA reads from the same blood draw were analyzed for two donors (one aged 18 to 30 and one aged 80 or older).

Systemically healthy Caucasian individuals from Russia, some 36 in total and aged about 6 to 95 years, were included as donors. Around 9.9 milliliters of peripheral blood were collected from each donor into EDTA-treated Vacutainer tubes. Ficoll-Paque density-gradient centrifugation was used to isolate PBMCs, with at least 7 million obtained per sample. Total RNA was extracted from PBMCs with Trizol reagent, with at least 6 micrograms obtained per sample. For every donor, flow cytometry on a PBMC aliquot measured the percentage of naive CD45RAhigh/CD27high T cells. What the research found in general, with its limitations: Observed TCR beta diversity correlated strongly with the percentage of naive T cells measured by flow cytometry. As age increased, observed TCR beta diversity per million T cells dropped in a roughly linear way, and a significant reduction was already evident by age 40. Estimates of total diversity based on one million sequenced T cells were regarded as lower bounds and as underestimates. The CMV infection status of donors was not known, potentially confounding age-related changes in expanded clonotypes. Conclusive comparison of naive and antigen-experienced compartments was prevented by the profiling of bulk unsorted PBMCs. The long-lived group showed more naive CD4+ T cells, fewer expanded clones and increased TCR diversity than the aged group, suggesting age selection.

The source of this sequence is an elderly man in good health. Recombination connected TRBV7-2 to TRBJ2-2, with TRBD1 tentatively as D gene (5 bases match). What was sequenced was blood. The CDR3 region: CASSRDSATGELFF. The DNA sequence reads TGTGCCAGCAGCCGCGACAGTGCCACCGGGGAGCTGTTTTTT.